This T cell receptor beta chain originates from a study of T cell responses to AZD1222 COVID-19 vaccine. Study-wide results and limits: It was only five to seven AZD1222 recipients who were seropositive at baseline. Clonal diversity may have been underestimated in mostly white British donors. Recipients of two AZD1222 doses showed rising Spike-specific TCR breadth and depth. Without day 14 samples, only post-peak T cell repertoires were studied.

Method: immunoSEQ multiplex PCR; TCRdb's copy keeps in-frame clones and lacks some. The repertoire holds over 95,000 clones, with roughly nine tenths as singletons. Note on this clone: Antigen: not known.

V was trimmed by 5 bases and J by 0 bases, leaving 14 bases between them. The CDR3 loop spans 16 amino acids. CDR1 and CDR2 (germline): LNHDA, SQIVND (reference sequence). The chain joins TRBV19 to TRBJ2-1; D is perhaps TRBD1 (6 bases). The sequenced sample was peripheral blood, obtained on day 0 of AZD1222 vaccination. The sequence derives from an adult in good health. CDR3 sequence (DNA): TGTGCCAGTAGTGTCGGGGAAGGGGGCTCCTACAATGAGCAGTTCTTC. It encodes CASSVGEGGSYNEQFF.